This T cell receptor beta chain was obtained from a study of blood T cell repertoires in COVID-19. The germline V gene has CDR1 LGHDT and CDR2 YNNKEL (reference sequence). The CDR3 has 17 residues. V shed 0 bases, J shed 7 bases, and the junction held 5 bases outside the gene matches. In the authors' methods: Estimation of nucleated cell counts was performed using reference gene primer amplification. Data came from immunoSEQ multiplex PCR; TCRdb stores just in-frame clones and leaves some out. V and J calls and clone size are given by that table; D and trimming were obtained from the DNA. The repertoire holds approximately 170,000 clones, with around four fifths as singletons.

The receptor was isolated from a woman between 65 and 79 years old who had recovered from COVID-19. The chain employs TRBV3-1 (or the pseudogene TRBV3-2) and TRBJ1-6; the match to TRBD1 covers 11 bases. The material sequenced was peripheral blood. The CDR3 sequence is CASSQEGDRGWNSPLHF. The CDR3 nucleotides are TGTGCCAGCAGCCAAGAGGGGGACAGGGGGTGGAATTCACCCCTCCACTTT.